The 16 T cell receptor beta chains in this list originate from one sample, sequenced in a study of tumor and adjacent non-tumor tissue in lung cancer. RNA was extracted from bulk tissue without any cell sorting. This non-tumor lung sample came from over 3 cm beyond the tumor edge. The library came from three nested PCR rounds adapted from ARM-PCR protocols. MiXCR, applied by TCRdb to the multiplex PCR reads, yields one record per CDR3 protein. Of fewer than 55,000 distinct CDR3 sequences listed, roughly two thirds are singletons. Sequenced sample: distant non-tumor lung tissue. The receptors originated from a woman between 40 and 55 years old with non-small cell lung cancer.

Regarding this clonotype: This likely comes from a read error, as the CDR3 has no conserved phenylalanine or tryptophan at its end. The V call is TRBV5-6, the J call TRBJ2-7; a possible D gene is TRBD1 (6 bases). Germline-derived CDR1 and CDR2 are SGHDT and YYEEEE. The CDR3 is made up of 16 amino acids. The CDR3 DNA sequence: TGTGACAACAGCTTGATGGGGGCCCAACGAGTATACGAGCAGTACTAC. Protein sequence: CDNSLMGAQRVYEQYY.

This chain joins TRBV11-2 and TRBJ1-1; 11 positions agree with TRBD1. Germline CDR1 and CDR2: SGHAT and FQNNGV. CDR3 length: 15 amino acids. The V segment lost 5 bases and the J segment 2 bases; nucleotides outside the gene matches: 4. The CDR3 DNA reads TGTGCCAGCAGCGGGACAGGGGGGATCAACACTGAAGCTTTCTTT. Amino acid sequence: CASSGTGGINTEAFF.

A few counts support this clonotype. V gene TRBV7-9 combines with J gene TRBJ1-2, with TRBD1 matching over 9 bases. V shed 3 bases and J 6 bases; nucleotides not matched to a gene: 11. Germline V gene data show CDR1 as SEHNR and CDR2 as FQNEAQ (reference sequence). This CDR3 region has 16 residues. The DNA for the CDR3 is TGTGCCAGCAGCTTGACCGGGACAGGGTTGGGCAATGGCTACACCTTC. It translates to CASSLTGTGLGNGYTF.

With respect to this clonotype: A much more abundant neighbour one base away suggests this may be a read error. V and J are TRBV30 and TRBJ1-2; D perhaps matches TRBD1 (6 bases). Germline values: CDR1 GTSNPN, CDR2 SVGIG (reference sequence). The CDR3 has 16 residues. CDR3 sequence: CAWSGTVLLSNYDYTF. The CDR3 coding sequence is TGTGCCTGGAGTGGGACAGTATTATTATCTAACTATGACTACACCTTC.

This clonotype was counted only a few times. This sequence may be a read error, since a much larger clone differs from it by one base. The chain has TRBV6-5 and TRBJ2-7; TRBD1 agrees at 11 bases. Per the germline V gene, CDR1 is MNHEY and CDR2 is SVGAGI. The V and J ends lost 2 bases and 0 bases, in that order; junction bases with no gene match: 15. The CDR3 spans 20 residues. In DNA form, the CDR3 reads TGTGCCAGCAGTTACGTTGATGGAGTTGTGGGGACAGGGGGCTCCTACGAGCAGTACTTC. Translating gives CASSYVDGVVGTGGSYEQYF.

There are a few counts of this clonotype. The chain carries TRBV7-9 and TRBJ2-4; no clear D gene. The CDR3 runs 17 residues. Germline V gene sequence: CDR1 SEHNR, CDR2 FQNEAQ (reference sequence). Trimming shortened V by 9 bases and J by 0 bases, and 21 bases separated the two germline ends. CDR3 in amino acids: CASGSSEYGLAKNIQYF. CDR3 bases: TGTGCCAGTGGCTCCTCCGAGTACGGGCTAGCCAAAAACATTCAGTACTTC. Looking up the rest from reference TRBV7-9 and TRBJ2-4 gives the full variable domain: DTGVSQNPRHKITKRGQNVTFRCDPISEHNRLYWYRQTLGQGPEFLTYFQNEAQLEKSRLLSDRFSAERPKGSFSTLEIQRTEQGDSAMYLCASGSSEYGLAKNIQYFGAGTRLSVL.

On this clonotype itself: A much larger clone is a single base away; this may be a read error. The chain uses TRBV28 and TRBJ1-2, with 9 bases fitting TRBD1. Trimming at V came to 6 bases and at J to 10 bases, leaving 12 bases not matched to a gene. CDR3 size: 14 residues. The germline V gene encodes CDR1 MDHEN and CDR2 SYDVKM. The CDR3 DNA sequence: TGTGCCAGCAGGGGACAGGGCCAAATCGGAGACTACACCTTC. Its translation: CASRGQGQIGDYTF.

This clonotype was seen many times. The chain employs TRBV12-3 or TRBV12-4 and TRBJ1-2; the D is unclear. This CDR3 contains 15 residues. V lost 6 bases and J lost 2, with 16 bases in between. CDR3 coding DNA: TGTGCCAGCAGACCACCACACGTAGGGAACTATGGCTACACCTTC. Translated, it gives CASRPPHVGNYGYTF.

This clonotype was counted between two and nine times. The rearrangement uses TRBV20-1 and TRBJ2-1; 9 bases are a match to TRBD2. The ends lost 4 bases at V and 0 bases at J; junction bases unmatched: 13. CDR1 is DFQATT and CDR2 is SNEGSKA in the germline V gene (reference sequence). This CDR3 is 18 amino acids long. The CDR3 DNA reads as TGCAGTGCTAAAGTTTTTTCGGGTAGCGGGAGCTCCTACAATGAGCAGTTCTTC. It codes for CSAKVFSGSGSSYNEQFF.

This clonotype was seen more than once but under ten times. A read error may explain this, as a much larger clone is one base away. The chain is built from TRBV5-6 and TRBJ1-4; D is ambiguous. V was cut by 2 bases and J by 6 bases, with 11 bases left in between. The CDR3 extends over 14 amino acids. Germline CDR1 is SGHDT and CDR2 is YYEEEE. CDR3 loop: CASSLRDADEKLFF. In DNA form, the CDR3 reads TGTGCCAGCAGCTTACGGGATGCCGATGAAAAACTGTTTTTT.

Turning to this clonotype: Possible read error: a much larger clone is one base away. J is TRBJ2-3 and V is TRBV20-1; D possibly corresponds to TRBD2 (5 bases). The germline gives CDR1 DFQATT, CDR2 SNEGSKA (reference sequence). Trimming shortened V by 5 bases and J by 0 bases, and 12 bases separated the two germline ends. The CDR3 runs to 14 residues. This CDR3 is CSAPASWSTDTQYF. The CDR3, as DNA: TGCAGTGCTCCTGCTAGCTGGAGCACAGATACGCAGTATTTT.

This clonotype was observed a handful of times. This clone may be a read error of a much larger clone one base away. The chain recombines TRBV28 with TRBJ2-3; the match to TRBD1 covers 7 bases. The ends lost 8 bases at V and 4 bases at J; junction bases unmatched: 9. CDR3 length: 14 residues. The germline V gene encodes CDR1 MDHEN and CDR2 SYDVKM. The CDR3 here is CASSGQDQADTQYF. In DNA form, the CDR3 reads TGTGCCAGCTCCGGACAGGACCAAGCAGATACGCAGTATTTT.

This clonotype was detected many times. The chain employs TRBV10-3 and TRBJ2-1; D unclear. Germline V gene sequence: CDR1 ENHRY, CDR2 SYGVKD. The CDR3 is 12 residues long. V lost 11 bases to trimming and J lost 7 bases, with 15 bases between them. The CDR3 spells CAVRGTANEQFF. For the CDR3, the DNA is TGTGCCGTGAGAGGAACAGCGAATGAGCAGTTCTTC.

Remarks on this clonotype: A much larger clone sits a single nucleotide away, making a read error possible. The rearrangement links TRBV4-1 to TRBJ1-2, with 8 bases lining up with TRBD1. CDR1 MGHRA and CDR2 YSYEKL come from the germline V gene. V was pared by 6 bases and J by 0 bases, with 6 bases of the junction left unmatched. The CDR3 sequence is 15 residues long. The CDR3 loop is CASRQGVVANYGYTF. As DNA, the CDR3 is TGCGCCAGCAGACAGGGGGTGGTAGCTAACTATGGCTACACCTTC.

This chain connects TRBV19 to TRBJ1-1; 8 bases agree with TRBD1. The CDR3 is 16 residues long. The V gene's germline CDR1 is LNHDA and CDR2 SQIVND (reference sequence). Trimming removed 5 bases from V and 1 base from J; junction bases left unmatched: 9. The CDR3 DNA reads as TGTGCCAGTAGTCGCGGACAGGGTGGACCGAACACTGAAGCTTTCTTT. The encoded protein is CASSRGQGGPNTEAFF.

Concerning this clonotype itself: Given a much more abundant clone one base away, this may be a read error. This chain connects TRBV13 to TRBJ2-3; the D call may be TRBD1 or TRBD2 (5 bases each). V was trimmed by 7 bases and J by 3 bases, leaving 11 bases between them. This CDR3 has 13 amino acids. Germline assignment: CDR1 PRHDT and CDR2 FYEKMQ (reference sequence). The CDR3 reads CASTSEGTDTQYF. The CDR3 nucleotides read TGTGCCAGCACCTCCGAGGGGACAGATACGCAGTATTTT.